The 9 T cell receptor beta chains below were found in one sample sequenced in a study of T cell responses to AZD1222 COVID-19 vaccine. Profiling relied on immunoSEQ multiplex PCR, and the TCRdb table lists in-frame clones only, not all of them. The sample holds approximately 150,000 clones; about nine tenths are singletons and the top ten take approximately 3%. Sequenced material: peripheral blood, taken 28 days after the second AZD1222 dose. The receptors originated from an adult who received the AZD1222 COVID-19 vaccine.

The chain couples TRBV11-2 to TRBJ2-3, with 8 positions matching TRBD1. V was pared by 5 bases and J by 3 bases, with 7 bases of the junction left unmatched. The CDR3 consists of 15 residues. Looked up from germline, CDR1 is SGHAT and CDR2 is FQNNGV. Here the CDR3 reads CASSTWTGRTDTQYF. As DNA, the CDR3 is TGTGCCAGCAGCACCTGGACAGGGAGGACAGATACGCAGTATTTT.

V is TRBV5-5 and J is TRBJ2-7; the match to TRBD1 covers 10 bases. After removal of 3 bases from V and 5 bases from J, the junction contained 8 bases not matched to a gene. This CDR3 spans 15 amino acids. The germline gives CDR1 SGHKS, CDR2 YYEKEE (reference sequence). The CDR3 sequence is CASSSAGTGVHEQYF. As DNA, the CDR3 is TGTGCCAGCAGCTCCGCCGGGACAGGGGTTCACGAGCAGTACTTC. Combining the CDR3 with reference TRBV5-5 and TRBJ2-7 gives the whole variable domain DAGVTQSPTHLIKTRGQQVTLRCSPISGHKSVSWYQQVLGQGPQFIFQYYEKEERGRGNFPDRFSARQFPNYSSELNVNALLLGDSALYLCASSSAGTGVHEQYFGPGTRLTVT.

V gene TRBV7-9 combines with J gene TRBJ2-7, with 10 bases matching TRBD1. Germline V gene data show CDR1 as SEHNR and CDR2 as FQNEAQ (reference sequence). The junction had 9 bases not matched to a gene; V was cut back by 5 bases and J by 5 bases. The CDR3 runs to 15 residues. CDR3 nucleotide sequence: TGTGCCAGCAGCACCGGACAGGGGGTCATCAACGAGCAGTACTTC. It specifies CASSTGQGVINEQYF.

The V gene is TRBV21-1, the J gene TRBJ1-2. TRBV21-1 is listed as a pseudogene. This CDR3 region has 19 residues. The CDR3 is CASSKGRVEGTIRPYGYTF. The CDR3 DNA follows: TGTGCCAGCAGCAAAGGGAGGGTGGAGGGCACGATCCGGCCCTATGGCTACACCTTC.

This clone was seen a single time. The chain couples TRBV4-1 to TRBJ1-3, with 8 bases identical to TRBD1. Germline V gene data show CDR1 as MGHRA and CDR2 as YSYEKL. This CDR3 has 15 amino acids. J lost 4 bases, V lost 2 bases, and 4 bases had no gene match. CDR3 sequence: CASSQYQGAGNTIYF. For the CDR3, the DNA is TGCGCCAGCAGCCAATATCAGGGGGCGGGAAACACCATATATTTT.

CDR3 loop: CASSGLSSNEKLFF. The CDR3 coding sequence is TGTGCCAGCAGTGGGCTGTCGTCCAATGAAAAACTGTTTTTT. The V gene is TRBV27, the J gene TRBJ1-4; no definite D call. The CDR3 is made up of 14 amino acids. From germline, CDR1 is MNHEY and CDR2 SMNVEV (reference sequence). The ends were cut back, 5 bases at V and 5 bases at J, with 12 bases in the middle.

The rearrangement links TRBV3-1 (or the pseudogene TRBV3-2) to TRBJ2-7; no clear D. Germline CDR1 and CDR2: LGHDT and YNNKEL (reference sequence). V was clipped by 2 bases and J by 2 bases, with 16 bases between them. CDR3 length: 16 amino acids. The DNA for the CDR3 is TGTGCCAGCAGCCAAAGACACATACCCCCAACCTACGAGCAGTACTTC. Protein: CASSQRHIPPTYEQYF.

This clone was observed a handful of times. The chain has TRBV3-1 (or the pseudogene TRBV3-2) and TRBJ1-6; tentatively, D is TRBD1 (5 bases). Germline values: CDR1 LGHDT, CDR2 YNNKEL (reference sequence). The germline V and J ends were trimmed by 1 base and 2 bases, with 9 bases remaining between them. The CDR3 is 16 residues long. The CDR3 bases are TGTGCCAGCAGCCAAGCTCGGGGCACCTATAATTCACCCCTCCACTTT. Protein product: CASSQARGTYNSPLHF.

The chain links TRBV6-1 to TRBJ1-5; D is undetermined. The CDR3 totals 16 residues. CDR1 and CDR2 from the germline V gene are MNHNS and SASEGT. Trimming took off 4 bases at V and 2 bases at J, with 15 bases between the two ends. The CDR3 protein is CASSAIGERGNQPQHF. Written as DNA, the CDR3 is TGTGCCAGCAGTGCCATCGGGGAGCGTGGCAATCAGCCCCAGCATTTT.